These 7 T cell receptor beta chains originate from one sample sequenced in a study of blood T cell repertoires in COVID-19. The protocol was immunoSEQ multiplex PCR, while the TCRdb copy is restricted to in-frame clones and leaves out a portion. Among 120,000 to 150,000 clones listed, 70% to 90% were seen once. Input material: peripheral blood. The receptors derive from a woman aged 45-65 years with acute or convalescent COVID-19.

The gene calls are TRBV10-3 and TRBJ2-7; 7 nucleotides align to TRBD1. Per the germline V gene, CDR1 is ENHRY and CDR2 is SYGVKD. Trimming removed 6 bases from V and 5 bases from J; junction bases left unmatched: 7. There are 13 residues in the CDR3. CDR3 nucleotide sequence: TGTGCCATCAGGACAGGGAATGGTGACGAGCAGTACTTC. As protein: CAIRTGNGDEQYF.

The chain links TRBV20-1 to TRBJ2-5, with TRBD2 matching 10 bases. This CDR3 contains 15 residues. V was clipped by 3 bases and J by 6 bases; unmatched bases: 10. Germline V lookup: CDR1 DFQATT, CDR2 SNEGSKA (reference sequence). CDR3 loop: CSASMSAGGFKTQYF. Here the CDR3 DNA reads TGCAGTGCTAGTATGTCAGCGGGGGGGTTCAAGACCCAGTACTTC.

This clone was seen a handful of times. V gene TRBV28 combines with J gene TRBJ1-5; 7 bases fit TRBD1. The CDR3 consists of 15 residues. Germline V gives CDR1 MDHEN, CDR2 SYDVKM. Trimming took 7 bases from V and 5 from J; bases not matched to a gene: 11. CDR3 sequence (DNA): TGTGCCAGCACCCCGACAGGGAGAGAGGATCAGCCCCAGCATTTT. This encodes CASTPTGREDQPQHF.

V and J are TRBV7-6 and TRBJ2-7; TRBD2 matches 7 bases. CDR1 is SGHVS, CDR2 FNYEAQ, per germline. Germline trimming cut 5 bases from V and 3 bases from J; bases unmatched to any gene: 13. The CDR3 is made up of 16 amino acids. CDR3 sequence: CASSGRVTPRNYEQYF. For the CDR3, the DNA is TGTGCCAGCAGCGGGAGGGTGACTCCCCGGAACTACGAGCAGTACTTC.

This chain's CDR3 is CASSLDTINNEQFF. CDR3 in DNA: TGTGCCAGCAGCTTGGATACTATCAACAATGAGCAGTTCTTC. V usage is TRBV7-3 and J usage is TRBJ2-1; D not resolved. Trimming took off 3 bases at V and 5 bases at J, with 11 bases between the two ends. Germline V gives CDR1 SGHTA, CDR2 FQGTGA. There are 14 residues in the CDR3.

The rearrangement joins TRBV4-3 to TRBJ1-1; 9 bases match TRBD1. The trim removed 0 bases at V and 9 bases at J, leaving 11 bases unmatched. This CDR3 region has 16 residues. Looked up from germline, CDR1 is LGHNA and CDR2 is YSLEER. The CDR3 DNA reads TGCGCCAGCAGCCAAGATCCGGCTCTCGACAGGGGGAAAGCTTTCTTT. Translating it yields CASSQDPALDRGKAFF.

In nucleotides, the CDR3 is TGTGCCAGCAGTTTAGTGGAGGGTGGCTACACCTTC. It yields the protein CASSLVEGGYTF. The V gene is TRBV12-3 or TRBV12-4, the J gene TRBJ1-2; no clear D. The CDR3 has 12 amino acids. Trimming cost V 1 base and J 7 bases, with 7 bases left between them.